Each of the 9 T cell receptor beta chains below was sequenced from the same sample in a study of blood T cells in healthy people across ages. The authors ran a second PCR of about 7 to 11 cycles using a sample-barcoded 5' primer and a J-beta primer mix. From the 5' RACE reads, TCRdb called clonotypes with MiXCR, one entry per CDR3 protein. The sample includes roughly 800,000 distinct CDR3 sequences, about three fifths of them seen just once. Sequenced input: blood. The receptors derive from a young man in good health.

The V gene is TRBV20-1, the J gene TRBJ2-5; D is perhaps TRBD2 (6 bases). Germline-derived CDR1 and CDR2 are DFQATT and SNEGSKA (reference sequence). There are 11 residues in the CDR3. Between the trimmed V and J ends, which lost 6 bases and 5 bases, there was a span of 10 bases. The CDR3 nucleotides read TGCAGTGCCCTAGCGATGGAGACCCAGTACTTC. Protein: CSALAMETQYF.

The chain couples TRBV12-3 or TRBV12-4 to TRBJ2-1; D not certain. Deletions cut 8 bases from V and 9 bases from J, with 11 bases between. The CDR3 extends over 11 amino acids. CDR3 amino acids: CASHLNTEQFF. The DNA for the CDR3 is TGTGCCAGCCACCTTAACACTGAGCAGTTCTTC.

The CDR3 sequence: CSARVSGGARTQYF. CDR3 DNA: TGCAGTGCTAGAGTTAGCGGGGGGGCCAGAACGCAGTATTTT. The chain carries TRBV20-1 and TRBJ2-3, with 11 nucleotides matching TRBD2. Germline-derived CDR1 and CDR2 are DFQATT and SNEGSKA (reference sequence). The CDR3 is 14 amino acids. The J segment lost 9 bases and the V segment lost 1 base, leaving 6 bases of the junction unmatched.

The rearrangement links TRBV29-1 to TRBJ2-7; D is possibly TRBD2 (7 bases). CDR3 length: 12 amino acids. Germline V gene data show CDR1 as SQVTM and CDR2 as ANQGSEA. V was clipped by 6 bases and J by 3 bases, with 12 bases between them. The DNA for the CDR3 is TGCAGCGTAAGGGAGGGGGTCTACGAGCAGTACTTC. Protein product: CSVREGVYEQYF.

This chain connects TRBV7-9 to TRBJ2-3, with unresolved D. Between the trimmed V and J ends, which lost 6 bases and 2 bases, there was a span of 6 bases. This CDR3 contains 12 residues. The germline V gene encodes CDR1 SEHNR and CDR2 FQNEAQ (reference sequence). The CDR3 region is CASSFPTDTQYF. As DNA, the CDR3 is TGTGCCAGCAGTTTTCCCACAGATACGCAGTATTTT.

V gene TRBV5-6 combines with J gene TRBJ2-1; a possible D gene is TRBD2 (5 bases). Germline CDR1 reads SGHDT; CDR2 reads YYEEEE. This CDR3 contains 13 residues. Trimming stripped 4 bases from V and 10 bases from J, with 15 bases between. The CDR3 nucleotides read TGTGCCAGCAGCCCAAAGCCGTCGGGGGAGCAGTTCTTC. Protein: CASSPKPSGEQFF.

This clonotype was recorded a few times. The V and J genes are TRBV6-2 or TRBV6-3 and TRBJ2-7, with 13 positions matching TRBD2. Germline values: CDR1 MNHEY, CDR2 SVGEGT. The CDR3 spans 15 residues. The V and J ends lost 2 bases and 2 bases, in that order; junction bases with no gene match: 0. DNA of the CDR3: TGTGCCAGCAGTTACGGACTAGCGGGAGCCTACGAGCAGTACTTC. It specifies CASSYGLAGAYEQYF.

The chain has TRBV10-3 and TRBJ2-7, with no clear D. The CDR3 extends over 13 amino acids. CDR1 ENHRY and CDR2 SYGVKD come from the germline V gene. The V gene lost 2 bases and the J gene lost 5 bases, with 10 bases spanning the gap. The CDR3 sequence is CAISEPQVDEQYF. The CDR3 DNA sequence: TGTGCCATCAGTGAGCCGCAGGTGGACGAGCAGTACTTC.

This clonotype has a handful of counts. V is TRBV4-3 and J is TRBJ2-7, with D tentatively TRBD2 (6 bases). The germline V gene encodes CDR1 LGHNA and CDR2 YSLEER. The CDR3 covers 15 residues. Trimming left V 3 bases short and J 1 base short, with 13 bases between. The chain's CDR3 is CASSQGPLASYEQYF. CDR3 DNA sequence: TGCGCCAGCAGCCAGGGACCTCTAGCGTCCTACGAGCAGTACTTC.